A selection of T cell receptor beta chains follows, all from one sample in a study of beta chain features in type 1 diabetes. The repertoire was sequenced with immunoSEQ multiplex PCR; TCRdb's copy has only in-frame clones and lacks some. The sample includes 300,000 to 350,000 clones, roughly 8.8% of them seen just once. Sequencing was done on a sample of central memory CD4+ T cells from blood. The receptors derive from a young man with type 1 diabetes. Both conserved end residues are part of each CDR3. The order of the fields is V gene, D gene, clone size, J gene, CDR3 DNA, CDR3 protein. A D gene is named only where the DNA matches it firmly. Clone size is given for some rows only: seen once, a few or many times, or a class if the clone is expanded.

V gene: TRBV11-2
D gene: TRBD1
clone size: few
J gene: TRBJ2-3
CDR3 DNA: TGTGCCAGCAGCCGACAGGGGCGTGCTAGCACAGATACGCAGTATTTT
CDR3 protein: CASSRQGRASTDTQYF

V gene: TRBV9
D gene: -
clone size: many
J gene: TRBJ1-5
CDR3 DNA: TGTGCCAGCAGCGTAGGGGCGGGCAATCAGCCCCAGCATTTT
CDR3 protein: CASSVGAGNQPQHF

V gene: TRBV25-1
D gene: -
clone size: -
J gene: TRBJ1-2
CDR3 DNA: TGTGCCAGCAGTCCAGCGTTTGGCTATGGCTACACCTTC
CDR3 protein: CASSPAFGYGYTF

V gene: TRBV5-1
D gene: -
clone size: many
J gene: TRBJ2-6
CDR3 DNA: TGCGCCAGCAGCCCCCCCGACTCTGGGGCCAACGTCCTGACTTTC
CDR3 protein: CASSPPDSGANVLTF

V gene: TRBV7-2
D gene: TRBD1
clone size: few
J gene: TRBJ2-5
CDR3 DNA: TGTGCCAGCAGCGTATCCGGGACAGGACAAGAGACCCAGTACTTC
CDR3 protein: CASSVSGTGQETQYF

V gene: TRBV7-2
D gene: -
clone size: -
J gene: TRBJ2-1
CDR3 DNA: TGTGCCAGCAGCTTACGGGACACCTACAATGAGCAGTTCTTC
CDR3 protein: CASSLRDTYNEQFF

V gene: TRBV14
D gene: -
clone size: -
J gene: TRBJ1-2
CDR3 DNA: TGTGCCAGCAGCCAAGGTGGGCAGGGTAGCGGCTACACCTTC
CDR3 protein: CASSQGGQGSGYTF

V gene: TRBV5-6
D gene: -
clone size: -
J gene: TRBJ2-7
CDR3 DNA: TGTGCCAGCAGCTTGGGACAGTCCTACGAGCAGTACTTC
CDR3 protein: CASSLGQSYEQYF

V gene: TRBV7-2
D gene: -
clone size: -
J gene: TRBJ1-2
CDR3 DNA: TGTGCCAGCAGCTTAGGCAGGGAGAATGGCTACACCTTC
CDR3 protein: CASSLGRENGYTF

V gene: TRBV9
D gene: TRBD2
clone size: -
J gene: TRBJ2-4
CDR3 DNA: TGTGCCAGCAGCGTAAGCGGGGGGGCAAAGAACATTCAGTACTTC
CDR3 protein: CASSVSGGAKNIQYF

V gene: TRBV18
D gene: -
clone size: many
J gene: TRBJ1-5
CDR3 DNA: TGTGCCAGCTCACCAGGGCAGGACGGTCAGCCCCAGCATTTT
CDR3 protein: CASSPGQDGQPQHF

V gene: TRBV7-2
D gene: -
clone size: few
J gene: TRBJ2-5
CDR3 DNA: TGTGCCAGCAGGTCAAATGGCCAGAGACCCGAAGAGACCCAGTACTTC
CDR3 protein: CASRSNGQRPEETQYF

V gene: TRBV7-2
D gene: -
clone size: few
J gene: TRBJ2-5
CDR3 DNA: TGTGCCAGCAGCTTAGTTATCGGAGGAGAGACCCAGTACTTC
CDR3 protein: CASSLVIGGETQYF

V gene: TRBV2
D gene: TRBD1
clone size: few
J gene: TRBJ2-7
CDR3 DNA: TGTGCCAGCAGTCGGGAGGGACAGGGGTACTACTTC
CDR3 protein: CASSREGQGYYF

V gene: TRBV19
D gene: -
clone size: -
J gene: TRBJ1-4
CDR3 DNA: TGTGCCAGTATAGCGGCTTCAACTAATGAAAAACTGTTTTTT
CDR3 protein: CASIAASTNEKLFF

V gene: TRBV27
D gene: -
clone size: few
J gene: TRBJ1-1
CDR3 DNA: TGTGCCAGCAGTACCGGGACACCTAACACTGAAGCTTTCTTT
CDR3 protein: CASSTGTPNTEAFF

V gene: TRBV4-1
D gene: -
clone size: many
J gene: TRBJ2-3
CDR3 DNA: TGCGCCAGCAGGCAACATCCTACAGCAGATACGCAGTATTTT
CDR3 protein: CASRQHPTADTQYF

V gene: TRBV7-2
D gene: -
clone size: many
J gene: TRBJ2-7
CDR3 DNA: TGTGCCAGCAGCTTAGGGACGGGACAAACCTACGAGCAGTACTTC
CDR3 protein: CASSLGTGQTYEQYF

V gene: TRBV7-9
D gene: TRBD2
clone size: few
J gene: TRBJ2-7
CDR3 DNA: TGTGCCAGCAGCCCCCCCGGGGGGACTACCTACGAGCAGTACTTC
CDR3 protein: CASSPPGGTTYEQYF

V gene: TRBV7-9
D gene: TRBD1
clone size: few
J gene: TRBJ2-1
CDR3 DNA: TGTGCCAGCAGCCCCGGGACAGGGGCAGGCAATGAGCAGTTCTTC
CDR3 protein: CASSPGTGAGNEQFF

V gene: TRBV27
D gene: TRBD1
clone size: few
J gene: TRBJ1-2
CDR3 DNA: TGTGCCAGCAGTTTATCGACAGGGTATGGCTACACCTTC
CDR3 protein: CASSLSTGYGYTF

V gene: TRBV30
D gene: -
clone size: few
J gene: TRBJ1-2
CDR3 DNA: TGTGCCTGGAAGGCGGCGGGAGGTAGTGGCTACACCTTC
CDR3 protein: CAWKAAGGSGYTF

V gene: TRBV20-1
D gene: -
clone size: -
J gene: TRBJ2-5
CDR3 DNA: TGCAGTGCGGGGACGAGGGAGACCCAGTACTTC
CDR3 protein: CSAGTRETQYF

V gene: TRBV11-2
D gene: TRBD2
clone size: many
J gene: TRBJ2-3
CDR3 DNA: TGTGCCAGCAGCTTAGGGACTAGCTTAGATACGCAGTATTTT
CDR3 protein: CASSLGTSLDTQYF

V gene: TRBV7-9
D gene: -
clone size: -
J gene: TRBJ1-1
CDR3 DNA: TGTGCCAGCATCGGGGAGGCCCGGCCGCAGGCTGAAGCTTTCTTT
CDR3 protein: CASIGEARPQAEAFF

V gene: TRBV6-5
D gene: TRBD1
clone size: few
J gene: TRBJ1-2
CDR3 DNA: TGTGCCAGCAGTTACTTGGGGACAGGGGCGTATGGCTACACCTTC
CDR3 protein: CASSYLGTGAYGYTF